The entry below describes one T cell receptor beta chain. The sample comes from a study of blood T cell repertoires in COVID-19. At the level of the study: The origin of the acute and convalescent COVID-19 samples was the United States, Italy and Spain. Sample material is recorded as cDNA or gDNA derived from T cells, B-cell-depleted T cells, or PBMCs.

The V gene end was trimmed by 0 bases and the J gene end by 0 bases; junction bases not matched to a gene: 0. The germline V gene encodes CDR1 MNHEY and CDR2 SVGAGI. This CDR3 is built from 15 residues. Per the study methods: By means of reference gene primer amplification, nucleated cell counts were estimated. TCRdb's table, derived via immunoSEQ multiplex PCR, lists solely in-frame clones and lacks some. Clone size and V and J calls were adopted from that table, with D and trimming inferred from the DNA. The data hold 250,000 to 300,000 clones, with about 86% observed a single time. This chain links TRBV6-5 with TRBJ2-3, with 7 bases identical to TRBD2. This sequence was found in a man at least 80 years old with acute or convalescent COVID-19. Sequencing used peripheral blood. The DNA for the CDR3 is TGTGCCAGCAGTTACTCTAGCGGGAGCACAGATACGCAGTATTTT. It codes for CASSYSSGSTDTQYF.